The clone carrying this TCR beta chain was picked up many times. This entry is derived from a study of early T cells in non-severe SARS-CoV-2 infection. Overall study: The input, bulk RNA from unsorted whole blood, was sequenced, and chains were unpaired.

MiXCR, run by TCRdb on the 5' RACE reads, gives a single entry per CDR3 protein. The table has tens of thousands of distinct CDR3 sequences, about 12% seen once; the top ten hold about a tenth. The ends were cut back, 9 bases at V and 0 bases at J, with 14 bases in the middle. This CDR3 comprises 15 residues. The chain couples TRBV12-3 or TRBV12-4 to TRBJ2-2, with a weak D call TRBD2 (6 bases). Source material: whole blood. The TCR sequence derives from an adult who was a healthcare worker with PCR-confirmed SARS-CoV-2 infection or an uninfected control (not recorded which). For the CDR3, the DNA is TGTGCCAGTTCTGGGGGGTCACCGAACACCGGGGAGCTGTTTTTT. As protein: CASSGGSPNTGELFF.